The T cell receptor beta chain described here comes from a study of identical twins. A few counts support this clonotype. The antigen is unknown. MiXCR, run by TCRdb on the 5' RACE reads, gives a single entry per CDR3 protein. This sample has approximately 300,000 distinct CDR3 sequences, with over 8.5% found just once. Study findings and constraints: Twin-shared out-of-frame alpha sequences were enriched for low generation probability.

Another study also made use of these data, one on yellow fever vaccine responses in identical twins.

The clonotype originates from a woman younger than 30 in good health. Sequencing was performed on CD8+ T cells sorted from blood.

The CDR3, as DNA: TGTGCCAGCAGCTTAGATTACAGCTATGGCTACACCTTC. This sequence encodes CASSLDYSYGYTF. V and J are TRBV7-2 and TRBJ1-2; D unresolved. The V gene's germline CDR1 is SGHTA and CDR2 FQGNSA. Deletions cut 1 base from V and 4 bases from J, with 7 bases between. The CDR3 covers 13 residues.